Listed below are T cell receptor beta chains from one sample, sequenced in a study of early T cells in non-severe SARS-CoV-2 infection. One entry per CDR3 protein results from TCRdb running MiXCR on the 5' RACE reads. The sample includes 60,000 or so distinct CDR3 sequences, just under 9% of them seen just once. Sequences were obtained from whole blood. The receptors stem from an adult who was a healthcare worker with PCR-confirmed SARS-CoV-2 infection or an uninfected control (not recorded which). The CDR3 runs from the conserved cysteine through the conserved F or W. Each record gives: J gene, V gene, clone size, D gene, CDR3 DNA, CDR3 protein. The D gene is left open where the match is weak. Size is omitted from some rows. Given values are once, few, many or a class for expanded clones.

j_call: TRBJ2-1; v_call: TRBV4-2; clone_size: few; d_call: NA; cdr3_nt: TGTGCCAGCAGTAAGGAAGAGGGCCTTGGCAATGAGCAGTTCTTC; cdr3_aa: CASSKEEGLGNEQFF
j_call: TRBJ2-5; v_call: TRBV6-2/TRBV6-3; clone_size: many; d_call: TRBD2; cdr3_nt: TGTGCCAGCGAAGGACTAGCGGGAGGTCGCGAGACCCAGTACTTC; cdr3_aa: CASEGLAGGRETQYF
j_call: TRBJ2-2; v_call: TRBV6-5; clone_size: few; d_call: NA; cdr3_nt: TGTGCCAGCAGTTACTCAGGGGGATACACCGGGGAGCTGTTTTTT; cdr3_aa: CASSYSGGYTGELFF
j_call: TRBJ2-4; v_call: TRBV7-2; clone_size: NA; d_call: NA; cdr3_nt: TGTGCCAGCAGCTTAGCCAGGGACGGCATTCAGTACTTC; cdr3_aa: CASSLARDGIQYF
j_call: TRBJ2-5; v_call: TRBV20-1; clone_size: many; d_call: NA; cdr3_nt: TGCAGTGAAATCAGCCCCGGGCAGCAGGAGACCCAGTACTTC; cdr3_aa: CSEISPGQQETQYF
j_call: TRBJ2-7; v_call: TRBV4-1; clone_size: many; d_call: TRBD1; cdr3_nt: TGCGCCAGCAGCCGGGACAGAGCCTACGAGCAGTACTTC; cdr3_aa: CASSRDRAYEQYF
j_call: TRBJ2-1; v_call: TRBV20-1; clone_size: NA; d_call: NA; cdr3_nt: TGCAGTGCGAGGGGGTCCTACAATGAGCAGTTCTTC; cdr3_aa: CSARGSYNEQFF
j_call: TRBJ2-1; v_call: TRBV12-5; clone_size: many; d_call: TRBD2; cdr3_nt: TGTGCTAGTGGTTTGTCCCCGCGGGAGGGGAATGAGCAGTTCTTC; cdr3_aa: CASGLSPREGNEQFF
j_call: TRBJ2-7; v_call: TRBV12-3/TRBV12-4; clone_size: NA; d_call: TRBD2; cdr3_nt: TGTGCCAGCAGTCAAGCCCGCGGGTCTAGCGGGACCCTCTCCTACGAGCAGTACTTC; cdr3_aa: CASSQARGSSGTLSYEQYF
j_call: TRBJ2-5; v_call: TRBV6-2/TRBV6-3; clone_size: NA; d_call: TRBD1; cdr3_nt: TGTGCCAGCAGTTACTCGGGACAGAGGCAAGAGACCCAGTACTTC; cdr3_aa: CASSYSGQRQETQYF
j_call: TRBJ1-1; v_call: TRBV12-3/TRBV12-4; clone_size: many; d_call: TRBD1; cdr3_nt: TGTGCCAGCAGGGGGACAGTCGAGGAAGCTTTCTTT; cdr3_aa: CASRGTVEEAFF
j_call: TRBJ2-6; v_call: TRBV10-3; clone_size: few; d_call: NA; cdr3_nt: TGTGCCATCAGTGGGCAGAGATTCAGCTCTGGGGCCAACGTCCTGACTTTC; cdr3_aa: CAISGQRFSSGANVLTF
j_call: TRBJ2-1; v_call: TRBV5-5; clone_size: NA; d_call: NA; cdr3_nt: TGTGCCAGCTCTAGGACCCCTGAGCAGTTCTTC; cdr3_aa: CASSRTPEQFF
j_call: TRBJ2-7; v_call: TRBV18; clone_size: many; d_call: TRBD2; cdr3_nt: TGTGCCAGCTCACCAGAAGAGGTAGCGGGAGGGCTCCACGAGCAGTACTTC; cdr3_aa: CASSPEEVAGGLHEQYF
j_call: TRBJ2-7; v_call: TRBV6-5; clone_size: few; d_call: TRBD2; cdr3_nt: TGTGCCAGCAGGCACCAAAACTACTCCAGGGGACTAGCCTACGAGCAGTACTTC; cdr3_aa: CASRHQNYSRGLAYEQYF